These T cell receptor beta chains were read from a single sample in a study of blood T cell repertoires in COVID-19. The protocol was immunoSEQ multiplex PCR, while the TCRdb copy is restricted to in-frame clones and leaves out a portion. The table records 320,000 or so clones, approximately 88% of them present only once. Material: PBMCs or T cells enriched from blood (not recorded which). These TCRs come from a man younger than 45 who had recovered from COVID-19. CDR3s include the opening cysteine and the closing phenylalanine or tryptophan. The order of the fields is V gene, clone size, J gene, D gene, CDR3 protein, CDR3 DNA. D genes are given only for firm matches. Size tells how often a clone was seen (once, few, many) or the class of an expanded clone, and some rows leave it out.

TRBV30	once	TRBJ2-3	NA	CAWNQQGTDTQYF	TGTGCCTGGAACCAACAGGGTACGGATACGCAGTATTTT
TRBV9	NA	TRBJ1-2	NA	CASSPRGSPAGGYTF	TGTGCCAGCAGCCCCCGGGGGTCCCCGGCGGGTGGCTACACCTTC
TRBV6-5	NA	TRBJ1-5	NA	CASSYSTQGHQPQHF	TGTGCCAGCAGTTACTCGACGCAGGGTCATCAGCCCCAGCATTTT
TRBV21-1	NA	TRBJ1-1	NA	CASSKGPRRGMNTEAFF	TGTGCCAGCAGCAAAGGGCCGAGACGGGGGATGAACACTGAAGCTTTCTTT
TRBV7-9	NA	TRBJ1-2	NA	CASSLRTENYGYTF	TGTGCCAGCAGCCTTCGGACAGAAAACTATGGCTACACCTTC
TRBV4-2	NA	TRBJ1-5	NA	CASSQDQAQPQHF	TGTGCCAGCAGCCAAGATCAAGCCCAGCCCCAGCATTTT
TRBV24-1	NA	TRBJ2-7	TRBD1	CATSATGGNHEQYF	TGTGCCACCAGTGCGACAGGGGGGAACCACGAGCAGTACTTC
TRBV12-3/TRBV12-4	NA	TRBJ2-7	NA	CASSPTAHEQYF	TGTGCCAGCAGCCCGACAGCCCACGAGCAGTACTTC
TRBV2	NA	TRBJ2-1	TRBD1	CASSRKGQGDIYNEQFF	TGTGCCAGCAGCAGGAAAGGACAGGGGGATATCTACAATGAGCAGTTCTTC
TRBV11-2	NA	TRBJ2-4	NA	CASSLFSRSAKNIQYF	TGTGCCAGCAGCTTATTTTCTCGTTCAGCCAAAAACATTCAGTACTTC
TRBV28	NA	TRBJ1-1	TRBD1	CASSLFPTGGGEAFF	TGTGCCAGCAGTTTATTCCCGACAGGGGGCGGTGAAGCTTTCTTT
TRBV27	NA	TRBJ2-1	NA	CASSHGGNEQFF	TGTGCCAGCAGTCATGGGGGGAATGAGCAGTTCTTC
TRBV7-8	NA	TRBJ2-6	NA	CASSYYRAGVSSGANVLTF	TGTGCCAGCAGCTACTACAGGGCCGGGGTGAGCTCTGGGGCCAACGTCCTGACTTTC
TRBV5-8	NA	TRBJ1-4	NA	CASSLMSYRNTEKLFF	TGTGCCAGCAGCTTGATGTCTTACAGGAACACCGAAAAACTGTTTTTT
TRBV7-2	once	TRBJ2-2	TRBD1	CASSLADRGLSGELFF	TGTGCCAGCAGCTTAGCCGACAGGGGGCTTTCCGGGGAGCTGTTTTTT
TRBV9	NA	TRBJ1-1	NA	CASSVGTTQNTEAFF	TGTGCCAGCAGCGTAGGCACAACCCAGAACACTGAAGCTTTCTTT
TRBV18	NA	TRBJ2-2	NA	CASSPREQNTGELFF	TGTGCCAGCTCACCGAGGGAACAGAACACCGGGGAGCTGTTTTTT
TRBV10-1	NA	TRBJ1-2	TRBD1	CASRKGQGGYTF	TGCGCCAGCAGGAAGGGACAGGGCGGCTACACCTTC
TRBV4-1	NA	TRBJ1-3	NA	CASSQDTPPRLRGNTIYF	TGCGCCAGCAGCCAAGATACGCCCCCAAGGCTGAGGGGAAACACCATATATTTT
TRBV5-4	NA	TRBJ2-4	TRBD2	CASSFRRSGGIKNIQYF	TGTGCCAGCAGCTTCCGGCGGAGCGGGGGGATTAAAAACATTCAGTACTTC
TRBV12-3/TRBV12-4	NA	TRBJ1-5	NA	CASSTLRQPQHF	TGTGCCAGCAGTACTCTACGGCAGCCCCAGCATTTT
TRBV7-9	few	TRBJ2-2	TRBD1	CASSPDRGRVTGELFF	TGTGCCAGCAGCCCCGACAGGGGGCGGGTCACCGGGGAGCTGTTTTTT
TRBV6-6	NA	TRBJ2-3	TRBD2	CASSPSAGTSGGHWDTQYF	TGTGCCAGCAGTCCTTCCGCCGGGACTAGCGGGGGGCATTGGGATACGCAGTATTTT
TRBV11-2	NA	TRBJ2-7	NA	CASSFGRNYEQYF	TGTGCCAGCAGCTTCGGGAGAAACTACGAGCAGTACTTC
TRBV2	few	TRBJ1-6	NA	CATTLGGWDSPLHF	TGTGCCACCACATTGGGAGGGTGGGATTCACCCCTCCACTTT
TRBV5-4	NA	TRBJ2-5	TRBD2	CASSLPGLGAETQYF	TGTGCCAGCAGCTTGCCGGGACTAGGGGCAGAGACCCAGTACTTC
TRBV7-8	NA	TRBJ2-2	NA	CASSLSRSDTGELFF	TGTGCCAGCAGCTTAAGCAGGTCGGACACCGGGGAGCTGTTTTTT
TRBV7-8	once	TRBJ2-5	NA	CASSKEGVFETQYF	TGTGCCAGCAGCAAAGAGGGGGTTTTTGAGACCCAGTACTTC